This T cell receptor beta chain was captured in a study of PD-1 blockade in mismatch repair-deficient tumors. TCRdb's copy holds only in-frame clones and misses some; the assay was immunoSEQ multiplex PCR. The sample has 90,000 to 120,000 clones, about 79% seen once. This CDR3 is 13 amino acids long. Germline values: CDR1 SQVTM, CDR2 ANQGSEA. The V gene lost 1 base and the J gene lost 6 bases, with 10 bases spanning the gap. The chain carries TRBV29-1 and TRBJ2-1; a weak D match, TRBD1 (6 bases). The sequence was obtained from an adult with mismatch repair-deficient cancer. The material sequenced was peripheral blood, taken roughly 35 weeks after starting pembrolizumab. DNA of the CDR3: TGCAGCGTTGAAGGGGGGACACTCAATGAGCAGTTCTTC. It codes for CSVEGGTLNEQFF.